The clone carrying this T cell receptor (beta chain) came up many times. According to the study, TCR beta libraries were built with iRepertoire HTBI primers and CDR3-region Arm-PCR. Each CDR3 protein gets one entry after TCRdb re-called the multiplex PCR reads with MiXCR. The repertoire holds 370,000 or so distinct CDR3 sequences, with about a sixth as singletons. The entry originates in a study of regulatory T cells in long-lasting Graves disease. CDR1 is KGHSH and CDR2 is LQKENI in the germline V gene. The CDR3 consists of 18 residues. J was trimmed by 9 bases and V by 3 bases; bases with no gene match: 16. The time point is: newly diagnosed GD, antithyroid drugs for less than 3 months. There was RNA extracted from PBMCs, and the TCR library was made from it. The data also belong to a second study, concerning T cells in Graves' hyperthyroidism and ophthalmopathy.

The TCR sequence derives from a woman under 30 with Graves disease. Sequencing used peripheral blood mononuclear cells (PBMCs), obtained at new diagnosis, from a patient treated with antithyroid drugs. The chain employs TRBV18 and TRBJ2-1, with 11 bases lining up with TRBD2. CDR3 in DNA: TGTGCCAGCTCACCGTACGGACTAGCGGGCAACCGGTGGGGTGAGCAGTTCTTC. Protein: CASSPYGLAGNRWGEQFF.